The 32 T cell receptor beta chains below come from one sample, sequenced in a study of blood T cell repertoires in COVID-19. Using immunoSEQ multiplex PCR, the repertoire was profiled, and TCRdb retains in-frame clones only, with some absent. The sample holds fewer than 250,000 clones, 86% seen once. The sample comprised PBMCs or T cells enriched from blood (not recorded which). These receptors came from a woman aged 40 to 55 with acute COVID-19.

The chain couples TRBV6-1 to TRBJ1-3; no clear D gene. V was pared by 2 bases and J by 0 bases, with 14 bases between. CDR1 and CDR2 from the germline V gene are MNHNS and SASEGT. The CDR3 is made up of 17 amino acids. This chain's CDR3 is CASSETDRLRSGNTIYF. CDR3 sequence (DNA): TGTGCCAGCAGTGAAACAGACCGTCTGCGCTCTGGAAACACCATATATTTT.

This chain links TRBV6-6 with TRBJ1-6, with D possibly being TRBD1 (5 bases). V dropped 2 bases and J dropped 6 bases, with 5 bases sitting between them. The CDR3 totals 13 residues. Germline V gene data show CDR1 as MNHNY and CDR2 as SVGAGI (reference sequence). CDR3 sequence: CASSYQGNSPLHF. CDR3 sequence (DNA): TGTGCCAGCAGTTACCAGGGTAATTCACCCCTCCACTTT.

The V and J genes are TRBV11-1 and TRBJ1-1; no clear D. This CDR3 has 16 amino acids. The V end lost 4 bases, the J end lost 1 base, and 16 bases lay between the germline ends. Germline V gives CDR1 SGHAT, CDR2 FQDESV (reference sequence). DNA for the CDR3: TGTGCCAGCAGCTCCGGACGGACTGGAGAGAACACTGAAGCTTTCTTT. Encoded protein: CASSSGRTGENTEAFF. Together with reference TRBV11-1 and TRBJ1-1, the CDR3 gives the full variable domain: EAEVAQSPRYKITEKSQAVAFWCDPISGHATLYWYRQILGQGPELLVQFQDESVVDDSQLPKDRFSAERLKGVDSTLKIQPAELGDSAMYLCASSSGRTGENTEAFFGQGTRLTVV.

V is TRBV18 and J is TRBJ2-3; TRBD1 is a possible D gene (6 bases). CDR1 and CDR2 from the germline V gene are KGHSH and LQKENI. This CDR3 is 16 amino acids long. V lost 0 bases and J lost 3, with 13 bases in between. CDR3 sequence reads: CASSPPGRGSTDTQYF. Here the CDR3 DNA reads TGTGCCAGCTCACCACCCGGCAGGGGATCGACAGATACGCAGTATTTT.

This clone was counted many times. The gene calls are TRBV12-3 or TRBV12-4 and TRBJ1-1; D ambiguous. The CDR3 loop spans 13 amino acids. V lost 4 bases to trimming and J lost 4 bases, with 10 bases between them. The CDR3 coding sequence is TGTGCCAGCAGTTCAGGCGAACCCACTGAAGCTTTCTTT. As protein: CASSSGEPTEAFF.

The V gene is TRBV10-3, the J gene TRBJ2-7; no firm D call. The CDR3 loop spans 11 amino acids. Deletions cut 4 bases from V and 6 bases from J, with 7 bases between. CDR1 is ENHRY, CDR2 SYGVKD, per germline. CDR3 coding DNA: TGTGCCATCAGTGTCACCGGCGAGCAGTACTTC. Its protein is CAISVTGEQYF.

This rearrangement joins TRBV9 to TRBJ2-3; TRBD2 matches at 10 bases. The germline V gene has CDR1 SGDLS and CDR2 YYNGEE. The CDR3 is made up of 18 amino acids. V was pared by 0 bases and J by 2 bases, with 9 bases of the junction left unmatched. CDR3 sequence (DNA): TGTGCCAGCAGCGTAGAGGCTAGCGGGAGAATAGTCACAGATACGCAGTATTTT. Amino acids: CASSVEASGRIVTDTQYF.

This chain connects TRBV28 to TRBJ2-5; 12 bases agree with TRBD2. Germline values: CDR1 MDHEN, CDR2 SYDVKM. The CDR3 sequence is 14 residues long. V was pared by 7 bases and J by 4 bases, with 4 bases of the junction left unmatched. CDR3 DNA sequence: TGTGCCAGCACCCCTAGCGGGAGGGGAGAGACCCAGTACTTC. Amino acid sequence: CASTPSGRGETQYF.

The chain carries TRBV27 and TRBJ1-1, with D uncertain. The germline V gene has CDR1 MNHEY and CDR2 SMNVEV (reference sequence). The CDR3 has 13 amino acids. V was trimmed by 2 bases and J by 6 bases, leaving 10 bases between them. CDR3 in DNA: TGTGCCAGCAGTTTAAGCGTATTAGCTGAAGCTTTCTTT. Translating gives CASSLSVLAEAFF.

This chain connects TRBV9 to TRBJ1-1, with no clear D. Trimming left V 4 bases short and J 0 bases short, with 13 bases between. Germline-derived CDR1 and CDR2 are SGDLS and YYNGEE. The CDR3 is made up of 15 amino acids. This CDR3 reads CASSSDTKMNTEAFF. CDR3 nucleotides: TGTGCCAGCAGCTCCGACACCAAGATGAACACTGAAGCTTTCTTT.

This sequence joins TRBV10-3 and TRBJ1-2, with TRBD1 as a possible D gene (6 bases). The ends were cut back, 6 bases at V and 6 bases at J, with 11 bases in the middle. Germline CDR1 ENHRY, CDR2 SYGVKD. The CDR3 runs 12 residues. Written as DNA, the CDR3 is TGTGCCATCAGCGATACAGGGAATGGCTACACCTTC. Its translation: CAISDTGNGYTF.

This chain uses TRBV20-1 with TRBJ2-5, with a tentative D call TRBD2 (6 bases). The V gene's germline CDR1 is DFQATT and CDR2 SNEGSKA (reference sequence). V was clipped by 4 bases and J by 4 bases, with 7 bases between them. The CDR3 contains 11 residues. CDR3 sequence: CSAKGGETQYF. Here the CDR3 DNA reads TGCAGTGCTAAGGGAGGAGAGACCCAGTACTTC.

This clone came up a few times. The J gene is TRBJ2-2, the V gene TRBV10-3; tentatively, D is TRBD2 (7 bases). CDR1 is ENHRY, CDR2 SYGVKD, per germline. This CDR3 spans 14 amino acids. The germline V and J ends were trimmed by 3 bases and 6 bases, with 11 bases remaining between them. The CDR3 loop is CAISETGRAGELFF. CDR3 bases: TGTGCCATCAGTGAAACAGGGAGGGCCGGGGAGCTGTTTTTT.

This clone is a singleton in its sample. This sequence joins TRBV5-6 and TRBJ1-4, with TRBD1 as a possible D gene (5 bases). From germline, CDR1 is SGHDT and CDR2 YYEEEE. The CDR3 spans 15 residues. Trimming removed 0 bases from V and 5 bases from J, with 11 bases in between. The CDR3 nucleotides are TGTGCCAGCAGCTTGGATGGGGGACTAAATGAAAAACTGTTTTTT. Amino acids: CASSLDGGLNEKLFF.

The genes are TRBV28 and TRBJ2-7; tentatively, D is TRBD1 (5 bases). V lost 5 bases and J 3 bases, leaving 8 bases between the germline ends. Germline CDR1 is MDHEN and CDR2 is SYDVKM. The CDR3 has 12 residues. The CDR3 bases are TGTGCCAGCAGTAAACAGGTCTACGAGCAGTACTTC. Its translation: CASSKQVYEQYF.

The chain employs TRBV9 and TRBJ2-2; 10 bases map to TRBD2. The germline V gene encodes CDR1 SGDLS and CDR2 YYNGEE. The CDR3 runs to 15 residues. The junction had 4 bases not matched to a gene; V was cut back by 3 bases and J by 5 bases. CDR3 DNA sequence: TGTGCCAGCAGCGGTCTAGCGGGAGCAACCGGGGAGCTGTTTTTT. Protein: CASSGLAGATGELFF.

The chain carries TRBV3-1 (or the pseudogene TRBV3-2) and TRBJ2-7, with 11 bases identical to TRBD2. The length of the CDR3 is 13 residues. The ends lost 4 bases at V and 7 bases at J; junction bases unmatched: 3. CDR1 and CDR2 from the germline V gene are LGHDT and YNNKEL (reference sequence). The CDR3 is CASSPTSGGEQYF. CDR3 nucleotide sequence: TGTGCCAGCAGCCCAACTAGCGGGGGTGAGCAGTACTTC.

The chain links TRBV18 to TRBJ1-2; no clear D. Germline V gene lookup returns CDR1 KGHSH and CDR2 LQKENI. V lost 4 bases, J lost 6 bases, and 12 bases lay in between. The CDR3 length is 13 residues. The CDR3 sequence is CASSLGSGDGYTF. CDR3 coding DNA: TGTGCCAGCTCACTCGGCAGCGGAGATGGCTACACCTTC.

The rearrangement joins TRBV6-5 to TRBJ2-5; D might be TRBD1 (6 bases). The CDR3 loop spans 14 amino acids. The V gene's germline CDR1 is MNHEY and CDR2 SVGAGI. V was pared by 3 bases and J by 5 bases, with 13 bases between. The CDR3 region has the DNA TGTGCCAGCAGTTATGCCAGGGGCACTGAGACCCAGTACTTC. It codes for CASSYARGTETQYF.

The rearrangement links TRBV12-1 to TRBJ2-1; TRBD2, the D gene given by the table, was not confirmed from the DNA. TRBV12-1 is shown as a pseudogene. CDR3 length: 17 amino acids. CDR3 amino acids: CASSFRSGKGYRGEQFF. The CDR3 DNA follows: TGTGCCAGCAGCTTCAGAAGCGGGAAGGGGTATAGGGGTGAGCAGTTCTTC.

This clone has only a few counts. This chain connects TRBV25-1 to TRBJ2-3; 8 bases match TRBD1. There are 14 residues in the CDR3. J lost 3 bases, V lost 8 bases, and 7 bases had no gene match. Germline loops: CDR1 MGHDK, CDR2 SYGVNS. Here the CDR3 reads CASGTGGLTDTQYF. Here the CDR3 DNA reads TGTGCCAGCGGAACAGGGGGGCTAACAGATACGCAGTATTTT.

CDR3 sequence: CASSLNAGLGQPQHF. CDR3 DNA sequence: TGTGCCAGCAGCCTCAATGCAGGGTTGGGTCAGCCCCAGCATTTT. The rearrangement joins TRBV11-3 to TRBJ1-5, with D possibly being TRBD1 (5 bases). Germline V gives CDR1 SGHNT, CDR2 YENEEA. The CDR3 totals 15 residues. The germline V and J ends were trimmed by 5 bases and 6 bases, with 17 bases remaining between them.

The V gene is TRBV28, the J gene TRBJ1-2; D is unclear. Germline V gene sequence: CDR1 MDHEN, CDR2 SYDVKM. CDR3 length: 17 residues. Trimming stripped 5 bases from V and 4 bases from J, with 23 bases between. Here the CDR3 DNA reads TGTGCCAGCAGTCCCTTCGGGGTCCTCCGGGGAAGCTATGGCTACACCTTC. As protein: CASSPFGVLRGSYGYTF.

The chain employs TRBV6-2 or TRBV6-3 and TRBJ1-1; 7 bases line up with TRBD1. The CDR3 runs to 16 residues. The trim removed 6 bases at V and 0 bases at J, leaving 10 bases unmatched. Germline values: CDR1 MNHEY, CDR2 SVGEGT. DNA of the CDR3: TGTGCCAGCAGCCTTTTAACGACAGGGCTGAACACTGAAGCTTTCTTT. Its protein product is CASSLLTTGLNTEAFF.

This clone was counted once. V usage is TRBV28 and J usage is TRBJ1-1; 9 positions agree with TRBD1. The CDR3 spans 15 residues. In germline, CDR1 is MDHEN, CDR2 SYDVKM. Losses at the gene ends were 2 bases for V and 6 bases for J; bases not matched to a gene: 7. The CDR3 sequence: CASSLNRGRASEAFF. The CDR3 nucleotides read TGTGCCAGCAGTTTAAACAGGGGGCGCGCGTCTGAAGCTTTCTTT.

CDR3 nucleotide sequence: TGTGCCAGTAGTATATGGAGCCTGGGGGGTTCACCCCTCCACTTT. This sequence encodes CASSIWSLGGSPLHF. The chain is built from TRBV19 and TRBJ1-6; perhaps TRBD1 as D (5 bases). CDR3 length: 15 residues. Germline V lookup: CDR1 LNHDA, CDR2 SQIVND (reference sequence). V lost 2 bases to trimming and J lost 9 bases, with 14 bases between them.

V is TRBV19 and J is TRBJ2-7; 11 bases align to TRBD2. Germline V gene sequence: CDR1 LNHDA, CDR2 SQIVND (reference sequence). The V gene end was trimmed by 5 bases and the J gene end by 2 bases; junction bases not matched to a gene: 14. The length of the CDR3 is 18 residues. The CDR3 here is CASSWGLASGRPAYEQYF. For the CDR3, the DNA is TGTGCCAGTAGTTGGGGGTTGGCTAGCGGGAGGCCAGCCTACGAGCAGTACTTC. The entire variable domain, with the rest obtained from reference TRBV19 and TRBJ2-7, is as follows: DGGITQSPKYLFRKEGQNVTLSCEQNLNHDAMYWYRQDPGQGLRLIYYSQIVNDFQKGDIAEGYSVSREKKESFPLTVTSAQKNPTAFYLCASSWGLASGRPAYEQYFGPGTRLTVT.

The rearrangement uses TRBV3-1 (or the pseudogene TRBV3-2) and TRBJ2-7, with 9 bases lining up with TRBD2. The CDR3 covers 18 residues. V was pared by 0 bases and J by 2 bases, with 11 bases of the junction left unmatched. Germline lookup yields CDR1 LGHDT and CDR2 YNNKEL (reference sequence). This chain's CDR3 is CASSQEALREGPTYEQYF. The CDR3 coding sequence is TGTGCCAGCAGCCAAGAGGCGTTGCGGGAGGGCCCGACCTACGAGCAGTACTTC.

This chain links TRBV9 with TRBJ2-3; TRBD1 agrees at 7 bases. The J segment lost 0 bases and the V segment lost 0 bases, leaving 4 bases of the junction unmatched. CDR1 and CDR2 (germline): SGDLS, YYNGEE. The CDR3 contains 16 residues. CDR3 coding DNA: TGTGCCAGCAGCGTAGCTGGGACAGCTAGCACAGATACGCAGTATTTT. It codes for CASSVAGTASTDTQYF.

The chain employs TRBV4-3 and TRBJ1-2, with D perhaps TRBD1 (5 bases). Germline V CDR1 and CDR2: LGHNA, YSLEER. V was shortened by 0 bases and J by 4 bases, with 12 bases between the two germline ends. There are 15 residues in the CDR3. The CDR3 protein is CASSQDPGVGYGYTF. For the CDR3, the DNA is TGCGCCAGCAGCCAAGATCCGGGGGTAGGCTATGGCTACACCTTC.

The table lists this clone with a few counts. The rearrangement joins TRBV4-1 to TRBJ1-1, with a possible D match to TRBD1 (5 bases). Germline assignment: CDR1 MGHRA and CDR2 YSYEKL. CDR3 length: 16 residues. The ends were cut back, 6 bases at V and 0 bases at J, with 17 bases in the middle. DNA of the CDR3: TGCGCCAGCAGTCTCACATGGGGGGGAGTGAACACTGAAGCTTTCTTT. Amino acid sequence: CASSLTWGGVNTEAFF.

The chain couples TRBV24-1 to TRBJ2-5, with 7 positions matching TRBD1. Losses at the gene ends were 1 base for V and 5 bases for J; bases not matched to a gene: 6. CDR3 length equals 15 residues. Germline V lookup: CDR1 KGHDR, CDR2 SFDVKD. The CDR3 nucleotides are TGTGCCACCAGTGATTTTCGACAGGGTGGCGAGACCCAGTACTTC. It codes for CATSDFRQGGETQYF.